The 20 T cell receptor beta chains below come from one sample, sequenced in a study of blood T cell repertoires in COVID-19. Sequencing used immunoSEQ multiplex PCR; TCRdb keeps in-frame clones, though not all of them. This table holds approximately 140,000 clones, 84% found once. Sample: peripheral blood. Receptors were obtained from a man under 40 with COVID-19, enrolled during active disease.

J is TRBJ1-3 and V is TRBV2; maybe TRBD1 (5 bases). CDR1 SNHLY and CDR2 FYNNEI come from the germline V gene. V lost 3 bases and J 3 bases, leaving 18 bases between the germline ends. This CDR3 spans 17 amino acids. The CDR3, as DNA: TGTGCCAGCAGTGACACCCGGAACAGGATCGGTGGAAACACCATATATTTT. Its translation is CASSDTRNRIGGNTIYF.

V is TRBV18 and J is TRBJ2-7; D may be TRBD2 (6 bases). The CDR3 has 13 residues. Trimming removed 6 bases at V and 5 bases at J, with 14 bases between. Germline CDR1 KGHSH, CDR2 LQKENI. The CDR3 spells CASSSGTPNEQYF. The CDR3 nucleotides are TGTGCCAGCTCTTCGGGGACTCCCAACGAGCAGTACTTC. The whole variable domain, filled in from reference TRBV18 and TRBJ2-7, reads NAGVMQNPRHLVRRRGQEARLRCSPMKGHSHVYWYRQLPEEGLKFMVYLQKENIIDESGMPKERFSAEFPKEGPSILRIQQVVRGDSAAYFCASSSGTPNEQYFGPGTRLTVT.

This chain links TRBV14 with TRBJ1-1, with D hard to call. The V and J ends lost 4 bases and 1 base respectively, with 7 bases between them. The germline gives CDR1 SGHDN, CDR2 FVKESK. CDR3 size: 13 residues. The CDR3 DNA is TGTGCCAGCAGCCCCGGCGGGAACACTGAAGCTTTCTTT. Translation gives CASSPGGNTEAFF. Using reference TRBV14 and TRBJ1-1 for the parts outside the CDR3, the full variable domain is EAGVTQFPSHSVIEKGQTVTLRCDPISGHDNLYWYRRVMGKEIKFLLHFVKESKQDESGMPNNRFLAERTGGTYSTLKVQPAELEDSGVYFCASSPGGNTEAFFGQGTRLTVV.

J is TRBJ2-3 and V is TRBV6-6; 12 bases agree with TRBD2. The CDR3 loop spans 15 amino acids. Germline CDR1 is MNHNY and CDR2 is SVGAGI (reference sequence). Trimming cost V 7 bases and J 3 bases; bases outside gene matches: 5. Here the CDR3 reads CASNPLAGGTDTQYF. The CDR3 DNA reads as TGTGCCAGCAACCCCCTAGCGGGAGGGACAGATACGCAGTATTTT.

In its sample, this clone was seen once. The V and J genes are TRBV30 and TRBJ2-1, with TRBD1 identical over 10 bases. The germline V gene has CDR1 GTSNPN and CDR2 SVGIG (reference sequence). Trimming removed 1 base from V and 8 bases from J; junction bases left unmatched: 5. The CDR3 is 14 amino acids. The CDR3 nucleotides are TGTGCCTGGAGTGACGACAGGGGGCAGGATGAGCAGTTCTTC. Protein: CAWSDDRGQDEQFF. The full variable domain, with the rest looked up from reference TRBV30 and TRBJ2-1, is SQTIHQWPATLVQPVGSPLSLECTVEGTSNPNLYWYRQAAGRGLQLLFYSVGIGQISSEVPQNLSASRPQDRQFILSSKKLLLSDSGFYLCAWSDDRGQDEQFFGPGTRLTVL.

The chain is built from TRBV19 and TRBJ2-7; 9 positions agree with TRBD1. The CDR3 covers 13 residues. In germline, CDR1 is LNHDA, CDR2 SQIVND (reference sequence). Losses at the gene ends were 3 bases for V and 8 bases for J; bases not matched to a gene: 5. CDR3 residues: CASSITGGAKQYF. The CDR3 nucleotides read TGTGCCAGTAGTATCACAGGGGGCGCGAAGCAGTACTTC.

The chain links TRBV13 to TRBJ2-7; 7 bases match TRBD2. The J segment lost 6 bases and the V segment lost 2 bases, leaving 7 bases of the junction unmatched. The CDR3 is made up of 14 amino acids. Germline CDR1 reads PRHDT; CDR2 reads FYEKMQ (reference sequence). CDR3 DNA sequence: TGTGCCAGCAGCTTATTTGGTGGGAGGGGCGAGCAGTACTTC. Translating it yields CASSLFGGRGEQYF.

This sequence joins TRBV9 and TRBJ2-1; 8 bases match TRBD2. V shed 0 bases and J 6 bases; nucleotides not matched to a gene: 14. Looked up from germline, CDR1 is SGDLS and CDR2 is YYNGEE. The CDR3 contains 18 residues. The CDR3 protein is CASSVDIRGGDMPNEQFF. In DNA, the CDR3 is TGTGCCAGCAGCGTAGATATCCGGGGGGGAGATATGCCCAATGAGCAGTTCTTC.

The rearrangement links TRBV30 to TRBJ2-5; 7 bases are a match to TRBD1. In germline, CDR1 is GTSNPN, CDR2 SVGIG (reference sequence). V gave up 1 base and J gave up 4 bases; unmatched junction bases: 3. The CDR3 spans 13 residues. The CDR3 DNA reads as TGTGCCTGGAGTGAGGGACAGCGAGAGACCCAGTACTTC. It is translated as CAWSEGQRETQYF.

The V call is TRBV6-5, the J call TRBJ2-1, with D possibly matching TRBD2 (6 bases). Germline CDR1 MNHEY, CDR2 SVGAGI. The CDR3 is 15 amino acids. V lost 7 bases and J 0 bases, leaving 13 bases between the germline ends. DNA of the CDR3: TGTGCCAGCATCCCGGAGGGTAGCTCCTACAATGAGCAGTTCTTC. This encodes CASIPEGSSYNEQFF.

The chain combines TRBV18 with TRBJ1-5, with 7 positions matching TRBD1. Germline-derived CDR1 and CDR2 are KGHSH and LQKENI. The CDR3 length is 14 residues. J lost 7 bases, V lost 4 bases, and 7 bases had no gene match. In DNA, the CDR3 is TGTGCCAGCTCACGATCAGGGGGAGACCAGCCCCAGCATTTT. This encodes CASSRSGGDQPQHF.

This clone was counted once. The junction departs from germline at one end; a sequencing error may be responsible. The rearrangement uses TRBV29-1 and TRBJ2-7; 10 nucleotides line up with TRBD1. Germline V gene sequence: CDR1 SQVTM, CDR2 ANQGSEA. The CDR3 runs 15 residues. The DNA of the CDR3 is TGCAGCGTCGAAGATCGGGACAGGGGTACCTACGAGCAGTACTTC. Amino acid sequence: CSVEDRDRGTYEQYF.

The chain recombines TRBV6-5 with TRBJ1-5, with 9 nucleotides matching TRBD1. CDR1 MNHEY and CDR2 SVGAGI come from the germline V gene. This CDR3 has 14 residues. Trimming cost V 6 bases and J 3 bases; bases outside gene matches: 3. The CDR3 loop reads CASSRTGDNQPQHF. CDR3 DNA: TGTGCCAGCAGCCGGACAGGGGACAATCAGCCCCAGCATTTT.

The J gene is TRBJ1-3, the V gene TRBV3-1 (or the pseudogene TRBV3-2); D is unclear. The CDR3 covers 16 residues. Trimming pared 4 bases from V and 0 bases from J, leaving 13 bases between. CDR1 is LGHDT, CDR2 YNNKEL, per germline (reference sequence). The CDR3 DNA follows: TGTGCCAGCAGCCCCCGTGCGGGCTACTCTGGAAACACCATATATTTT. Protein: CASSPRAGYSGNTIYF.

This chain connects TRBV5-1 to TRBJ2-5; D uncertain. The CDR3 sequence is 11 residues long. V was pared by 2 bases and J by 5 bases, with 4 bases between. CDR1 SGHRS and CDR2 YFSETQ come from the germline V gene. The CDR3 sequence: CASSFMETQYF. CDR3 nucleotides: TGCGCCAGCAGCTTTATGGAGACCCAGTACTTC.

The V call is TRBV5-8, the J call TRBJ2-1; TRBD2 matches at 13 bases. J gave up 9 bases and V 4 bases, and 10 bases lay outside the gene matches. Germline V lookup: CDR1 SGHTS, CDR2 YDEGEE. This CDR3 has 16 amino acids. The CDR3 is CASSRRSRTSGSEQFF. In nucleotides, the CDR3 is TGTGCCAGCAGCCGCCGGAGCCGGACTAGCGGGAGTGAGCAGTTCTTC.

The gene calls are TRBV15 and TRBJ2-1, with D unresolved. The germline CDR1 and CDR2 sequences are LNHNV and YYDKDF (reference sequence). There are 14 residues in the CDR3. Between the trimmed V and J ends, which lost 0 bases and 5 bases, there was a span of 8 bases. CDR3 amino acids: CATSRDRSNNEQFF. The DNA of the CDR3 is TGTGCCACCAGCAGAGACAGGTCTAACAATGAGCAGTTCTTC.

This chain joins TRBV7-9 and TRBJ1-1, with TRBD1 as a possible D gene (6 bases). The germline gives CDR1 SEHNR, CDR2 FQNEAQ (reference sequence). Trimming took off 7 bases at V and 10 bases at J, with 25 bases between the two ends. This CDR3 contains 15 residues. Written as DNA, the CDR3 is TGTGCCAGCAACAGTGGGGGCCATACCCGGGCGTCAGCTTTCTTT. It encodes CASNSGGHTRASAFF.

This chain uses TRBV30 with TRBJ1-1; possibly TRBD1 for D (5 bases). This CDR3 is built from 14 residues. CDR1 GTSNPN and CDR2 SVGIG come from the germline V gene (reference sequence). Trimming removed 5 bases from V and 10 bases from J, with 23 bases in between. The CDR3 is CAWARGVFSTVAFF. CDR3 nucleotide sequence: TGTGCCTGGGCACGGGGGGTCTTCTCAACGGTAGCTTTCTTT.

This clone was seen more than once but under ten times. This chain links TRBV7-6 with TRBJ2-5; a possible D gene is TRBD1 (6 bases). This CDR3 region has 16 residues. Trimming took 5 bases from V and 2 from J, leaving 18 bases between them. Germline loops: CDR1 SGHVS, CDR2 FNYEAQ. CDR3 in amino acids: CASSPKGDLGQETQYF. As DNA, the CDR3 is TGTGCCAGCAGCCCAAAGGGGGATTTAGGTCAAGAGACCCAGTACTTC.